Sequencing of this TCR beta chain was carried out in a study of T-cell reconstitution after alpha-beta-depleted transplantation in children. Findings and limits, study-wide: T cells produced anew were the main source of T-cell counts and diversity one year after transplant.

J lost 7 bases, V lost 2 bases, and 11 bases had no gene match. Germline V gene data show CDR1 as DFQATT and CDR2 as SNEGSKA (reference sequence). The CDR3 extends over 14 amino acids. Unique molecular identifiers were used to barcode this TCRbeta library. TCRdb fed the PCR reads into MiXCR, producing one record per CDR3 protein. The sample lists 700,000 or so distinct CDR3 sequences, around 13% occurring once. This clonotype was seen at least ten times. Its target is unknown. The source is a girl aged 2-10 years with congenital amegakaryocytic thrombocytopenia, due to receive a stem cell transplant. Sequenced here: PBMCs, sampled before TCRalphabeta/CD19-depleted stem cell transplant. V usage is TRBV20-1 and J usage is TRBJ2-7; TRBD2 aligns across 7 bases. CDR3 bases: TGCAGTGCTAGATGGGCGGGAGATTCGAATGAGCAGTACTTC. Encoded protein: CSARWAGDSNEQYF.